This TCR beta chain was profiled in a study of shared clonotypes between healthy human individuals. Study as a whole: The plates for each donor numbered three CD4 naive, three CD4 memory, two CD8 naive and one CD8 memory. Study observations and caveats: With few donors, the genetic and exposure-history diversity represented was limited. Rarefaction showed sorted-subset sequencing was incomplete despite large depth. Clonotypes shared by all four sorted-subset donors had higher generation probabilities than non-shared clonotypes.

Generated by immunoSEQ multiplex PCR, the TCRdb table keeps only in-frame clones and is missing some. The data show 850,000 to 1,200,000 clones, approximately 70% seen once. Comment on this clone: Antigen specificity is unknown.

The receptor comes from a man aged 18 to 29 in good health. Sequenced: memory CD4+ T cells sorted from blood. Subset described: CD45RA-negative fraction.

For the CDR3, the DNA is TGCGCCAGCAGTCACCCCCCAGCCCGCGACCGGGGCTATAATTCACCCCTCCACTTT. Protein: CASSHPPARDRGYNSPLHF. The chain joins TRBV23-1 to TRBJ1-6; D not resolved. TRBV23-1 is an ORF, and what it does is uncertain. CDR3 length: 19 amino acids. Deletions cut 3 bases from V and 3 bases from J, with 21 bases between.